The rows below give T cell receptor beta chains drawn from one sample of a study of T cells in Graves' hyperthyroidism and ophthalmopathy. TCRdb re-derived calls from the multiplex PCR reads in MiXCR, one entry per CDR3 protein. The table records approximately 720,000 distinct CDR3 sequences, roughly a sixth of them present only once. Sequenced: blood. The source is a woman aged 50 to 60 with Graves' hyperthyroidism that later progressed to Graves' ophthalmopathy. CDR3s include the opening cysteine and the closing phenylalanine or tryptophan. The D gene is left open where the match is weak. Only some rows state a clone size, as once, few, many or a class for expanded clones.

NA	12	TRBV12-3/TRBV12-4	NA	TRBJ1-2	TGTGCCAGCAGCTTCTCGAGGCCTGGCTACACCTTC	CASSFSRPGYTF
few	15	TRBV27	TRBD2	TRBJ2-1	TGTGCCAGCAGTGAGGGTAGCGGGGGGGACAATGAGCAGTTCTTC	CASSEGSGGDNEQFF
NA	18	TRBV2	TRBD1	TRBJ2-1	TGTGCCAGCAGTGGGATGAATTTAGGGACAGACTCCTACAATGAGCAGTTCTTC	CASSGMNLGTDSYNEQFF
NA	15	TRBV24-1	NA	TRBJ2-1	TGTGCCACCAGTGATCCCTCTTTAGGGAAGAGCGAGCAGTTCTTC	CATSDPSLGKSEQFF
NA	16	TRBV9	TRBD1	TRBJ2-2	TGTGCCAGCAGCAAACAGGGGGCCTTGAACACCGGGGGGCTGTTTTTT	CASSKQGALNTGGLFF
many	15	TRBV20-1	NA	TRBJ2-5	TGCAGTGCTAGAACGCCCAGGGGTCGGCAAGAGACCCAGTACTTC	CSARTPRGRQETQYF
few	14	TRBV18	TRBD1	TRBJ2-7	TGTGCCAGCTCACCGCGGCGACAGGGGGCCGAGCAGTACTTC	CASSPRRQGAEQYF
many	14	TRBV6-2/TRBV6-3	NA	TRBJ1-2	TGTGCCAGCACCAAGGGAGCCACAAACTATGGCTACACCTTC	CASTKGATNYGYTF
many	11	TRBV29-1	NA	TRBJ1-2	TGCAGCGCCCCGAGGGCAGATGGCTACACCTTC	CSAPRADGYTF
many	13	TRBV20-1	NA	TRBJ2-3	TGCAGTGCTGGCACTACTATCACAGATACGCAGTATTTT	CSAGTTITDTQYF
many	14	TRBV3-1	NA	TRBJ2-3	TGTGCCAGCAGCCAAGACCGTGTCACAGATACGCAGTATTTT	CASSQDRVTDTQYF
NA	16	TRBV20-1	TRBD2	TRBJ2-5	TGCAGTGGAGATGGGGATAGCGGACGAGCGGGGGAGACCCAGTACTTC	CSGDGDSGRAGETQYF
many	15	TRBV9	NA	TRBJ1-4	TGTGCCAGCAGCGAGCGGGCCGCGGGGAATGAAAAACTGTTTTTT	CASSERAAGNEKLFF
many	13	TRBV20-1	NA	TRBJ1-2	TGCAGTGCTAGGCGGACGGACCACTATGGCTACACCTTC	CSARRTDHYGYTF
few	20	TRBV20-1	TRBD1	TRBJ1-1	TGCAGTGCTAGAGATCGATTATATAGGGACAGGGGGCATGGGAACACTGAAGCTTTCTTT	CSARDRLYRDRGHGNTEAFF
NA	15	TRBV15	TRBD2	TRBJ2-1	TGTGCCACCAGCAGCCGACTAGCGGGGGACAATGAGCGGTTCTTC	CATSSRLAGDNERFF
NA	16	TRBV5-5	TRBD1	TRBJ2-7	TGTGCCAGCTCACCTCGCGTCCGGGACAGGACCTACGAGCAGTACTTC	CASSPRVRDRTYEQYF
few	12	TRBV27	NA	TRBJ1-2	TGTGCCAGCAGTTCCCTTGGGGGCGGCTACACCTTC	CASSSLGGGYTF
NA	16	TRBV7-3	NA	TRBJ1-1	TGTGCCAGCAGCCCCCTTTTACCAACATTGAACACTGAAGCTTTCTTT	CASSPLLPTLNTEAFF
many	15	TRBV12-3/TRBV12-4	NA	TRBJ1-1	TGTGCCAGCAATCCCCCCGACAGCGAAGGGACTGAAGCTTTCTTT	CASNPPDSEGTEAFF
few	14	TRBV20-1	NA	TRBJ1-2	TGCAGTGCTAGCCAGGACGGTCCTCTGGGGGGCTACACCTTC	CSASQDGPLGGYTF
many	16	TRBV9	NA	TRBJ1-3	TGTGCCAGCAGCGTAGACCACCCGGGGCCAAGAAACACCATATATTTT	CASSVDHPGPRNTIYF
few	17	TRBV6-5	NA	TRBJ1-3	TGTGCCAGCAGTTACTCAAGGATCCCACACCCTGGAAACACCATATATTTT	CASSYSRIPHPGNTIYF
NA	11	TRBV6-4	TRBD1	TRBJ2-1	TGTGCCAGCAGTTTGGGACAGGGTCTGTTCTTC	CASSLGQGLFF